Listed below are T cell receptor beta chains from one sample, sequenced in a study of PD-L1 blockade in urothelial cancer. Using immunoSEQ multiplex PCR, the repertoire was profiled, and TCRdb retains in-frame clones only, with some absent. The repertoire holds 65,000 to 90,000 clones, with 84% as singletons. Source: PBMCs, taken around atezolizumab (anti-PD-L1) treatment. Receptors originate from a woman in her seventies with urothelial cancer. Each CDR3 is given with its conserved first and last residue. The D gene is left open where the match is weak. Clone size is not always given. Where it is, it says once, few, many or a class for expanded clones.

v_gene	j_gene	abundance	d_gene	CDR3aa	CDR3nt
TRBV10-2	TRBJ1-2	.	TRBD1	CASREGASGYTF	TGCGCCAGCAGAGAGGGGGCTAGTGGCTACACCTTC
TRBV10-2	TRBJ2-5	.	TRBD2	CASSWEGLETQYF	TGCGCCAGCAGTTGGGAGGGATTGGAGACCCAGTACTTC
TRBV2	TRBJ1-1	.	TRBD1	CASREGQGNREAFF	TGTGCCAGCAGGGAGGGACAGGGAAACAGGGAAGCTTTCTTT
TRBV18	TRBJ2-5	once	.	CASSPYTTGHGETQYF	TGTGCCAGCTCACCCTACACTACAGGGCATGGAGAGACCCAGTACTTC
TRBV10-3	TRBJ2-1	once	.	CAIALVWHEQFF	TGTGCCATCGCCCTAGTTTGGCATGAGCAGTTCTTC
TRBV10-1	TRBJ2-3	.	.	CASSESVTGTTDTQYF	TGCGCCAGCAGTGAGTCTGTGACAGGAACCACAGATACGCAGTATTTT
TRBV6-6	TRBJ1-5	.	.	CASVAGHNQPQHF	TGTGCCAGCGTTGCAGGGCACAATCAGCCCCAGCATTTT
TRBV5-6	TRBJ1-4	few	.	CASSTTQGQREKLFF	TGTGCCAGCAGCACCACCCAAGGACAGCGTGAAAAACTGTTTTTT
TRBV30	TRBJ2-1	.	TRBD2	CAGGLAAYNEQFF	TGTGCCGGAGGACTAGCGGCATACAATGAGCAGTTCTTC
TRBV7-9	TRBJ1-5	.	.	CASSLGGDNQPQHF	TGTGCCAGCAGCTTAGGGGGGGATAATCAGCCCCAGCATTTT
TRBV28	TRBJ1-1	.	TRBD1	CASSLGTATMNTEAFF	TGTGCCAGCAGTTTAGGGACAGCGACCATGAACACTGAAGCTTTCTTT